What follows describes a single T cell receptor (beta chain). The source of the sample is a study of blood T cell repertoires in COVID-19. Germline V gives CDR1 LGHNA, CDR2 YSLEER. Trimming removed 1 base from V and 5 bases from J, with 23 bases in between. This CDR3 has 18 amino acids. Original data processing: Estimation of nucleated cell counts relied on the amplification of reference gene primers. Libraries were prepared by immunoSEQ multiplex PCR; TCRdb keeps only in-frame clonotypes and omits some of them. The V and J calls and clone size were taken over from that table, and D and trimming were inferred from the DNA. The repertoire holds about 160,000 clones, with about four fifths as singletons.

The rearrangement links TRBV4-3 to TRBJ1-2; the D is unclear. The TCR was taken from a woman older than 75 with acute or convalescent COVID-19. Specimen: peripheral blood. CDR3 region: CASSQALPSLSSDYGYTF. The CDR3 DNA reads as TGCGCCAGCAGCCAAGCTCTCCCTAGCTTAAGCAGTGATTATGGCTACACCTTC.